A selection of T cell receptor beta chains follows, all from one sample in a study of shared clonotypes between healthy human individuals. Clones were read by immunoSEQ multiplex PCR, and TCRdb kept only the in-frame ones, dropping some. The table records 1.5 million to 2.5 million clones, about 95% of them present only once. The specimen was naive CD8+ T cells sorted from blood. The receptors were gathered from a young man in good health. Both conserved end residues are part of each CDR3. Fields, in order: D gene, J gene, CDR3 length, clone size, V gene, CDR3 DNA, CDR3 protein. D genes are given only for firm matches. Some rows have no size entry. The others give once, few or many, or a class for an expanded clone.

d_call: TRBD1; j_call: TRBJ2-7; cdr3_length: 15; clone_size: NA; v_call: TRBV27; cdr3_nt: TGTGCCAGCAGTACGGAGGCCTCAGGGGGTTACGAGCAGTACTTC; cdr3_aa: CASSTEASGGYEQYF
d_call: TRBD1; j_call: TRBJ1-4; cdr3_length: 15; clone_size: NA; v_call: TRBV9; cdr3_nt: TGTGCCAGCAGCTCAGGGACAGCCACTAATGAAAAACTGTTTTTT; cdr3_aa: CASSSGTATNEKLFF
d_call: NA; j_call: TRBJ1-1; cdr3_length: 12; clone_size: NA; v_call: TRBV11-2; cdr3_nt: TGTGCCAGCAGCTCAGACAGACCTGAAGCTTTCTTT; cdr3_aa: CASSSDRPEAFF
d_call: NA; j_call: TRBJ2-6; cdr3_length: 12; clone_size: NA; v_call: TRBV6-5; cdr3_nt: TGTGCCAGCAGGGATGGGGCCAACGTCCTGACTTTC; cdr3_aa: CASRDGANVLTF
d_call: TRBD2; j_call: TRBJ2-7; cdr3_length: 16; clone_size: NA; v_call: TRBV2; cdr3_nt: TGTGCCAGCAGTGAAGCGCAGTCTAGCGGTACCTACGAGCAGTACTTC; cdr3_aa: CASSEAQSSGTYEQYF
d_call: NA; j_call: TRBJ2-7; cdr3_length: 13; clone_size: NA; v_call: TRBV27; cdr3_nt: TGTGCCAGCAGTTTATCGACAGCTTACGAGCAGTACTTC; cdr3_aa: CASSLSTAYEQYF
d_call: TRBD1; j_call: TRBJ2-1; cdr3_length: 12; clone_size: NA; v_call: TRBV7-9; cdr3_nt: TGTGCCAGCAGCTTAGGGGGGACAGGGACGTTCTTC; cdr3_aa: CASSLGGTGTFF
d_call: NA; j_call: TRBJ1-4; cdr3_length: 13; clone_size: NA; v_call: TRBV6-1; cdr3_nt: TGTGCCAGCAGTGAAGCCTGGGGTGAAAAACTGTTTTTT; cdr3_aa: CASSEAWGEKLFF
d_call: NA; j_call: TRBJ1-4; cdr3_length: 18; clone_size: NA; v_call: TRBV18; cdr3_nt: TGTGCCAGCTCACCACCGGGGGGTGAGGACTTTGGGCCTGGAAAACTGTTTTTT; cdr3_aa: CASSPPGGEDFGPGKLFF
d_call: NA; j_call: TRBJ1-1; cdr3_length: 13; clone_size: NA; v_call: TRBV9; cdr3_nt: TGTGCCAGCAGCGTAGGCTCACACACTGAAGCTTTCTTT; cdr3_aa: CASSVGSHTEAFF
d_call: NA; j_call: TRBJ2-1; cdr3_length: 13; clone_size: NA; v_call: TRBV6-1; cdr3_nt: TGTGCCAGCAGTGAAAATAAGTACAATGAGCAGTTCTTC; cdr3_aa: CASSENKYNEQFF
d_call: NA; j_call: TRBJ2-1; cdr3_length: 14; clone_size: NA; v_call: TRBV7-9; cdr3_nt: TGTGCCAGCACCGAGGGAAGCGCCTACAATGAGCAGTTCTTC; cdr3_aa: CASTEGSAYNEQFF
d_call: NA; j_call: TRBJ2-7; cdr3_length: 15; clone_size: NA; v_call: TRBV6-5; cdr3_nt: TGTGCCAGCAGTTACGCCGACGGGAGTTTCTACGAGCAGTACTTC; cdr3_aa: CASSYADGSFYEQYF
d_call: NA; j_call: TRBJ1-2; cdr3_length: 13; clone_size: NA; v_call: TRBV27; cdr3_nt: TGTGCCAGCAGTTTCGGGGCAAACTATGGCTACACCTTC; cdr3_aa: CASSFGANYGYTF
d_call: NA; j_call: TRBJ1-5; cdr3_length: 18; clone_size: NA; v_call: TRBV11-2; cdr3_nt: TGTGCCAGCAGCTTAGATTTAAGAGAGGTATCTGGGCGTCAGCCCCAGCATTTT; cdr3_aa: CASSLDLREVSGRQPQHF
d_call: TRBD1; j_call: TRBJ2-7; cdr3_length: 14; clone_size: NA; v_call: TRBV29-1; cdr3_nt: TGCAGCGTTGTTGATCGGGACAGGGGTTACGAGCAGTACTTC; cdr3_aa: CSVVDRDRGYEQYF
d_call: TRBD1; j_call: TRBJ1-2; cdr3_length: 17; clone_size: NA; v_call: TRBV18; cdr3_nt: TGTGCCAGCTCACCAGGCTGTCGCGGGACAGGGAATTGCGGCTACACCTTC; cdr3_aa: CASSPGCRGTGNCGYTF
d_call: NA; j_call: TRBJ2-2; cdr3_length: 15; clone_size: once; v_call: TRBV28; cdr3_nt: TGTGCCAGCAGCCCCGGGACTTTTAACACCGGGGAGCTGTTTTTT; cdr3_aa: CASSPGTFNTGELFF
d_call: NA; j_call: TRBJ2-5; cdr3_length: 14; clone_size: NA; v_call: TRBV5-6; cdr3_nt: TGTGCCAGCAGCTTGGGCAGGGTGCAAGAGACCCAGTACTTC; cdr3_aa: CASSLGRVQETQYF
d_call: TRBD2; j_call: TRBJ2-7; cdr3_length: 12; clone_size: NA; v_call: TRBV5-4; cdr3_nt: TGTGCCAGCAATCCTGGGGGGGGCGAGCAGTACTTC; cdr3_aa: CASNPGGGEQYF
d_call: TRBD2; j_call: TRBJ2-3; cdr3_length: 16; clone_size: NA; v_call: TRBV2; cdr3_nt: TGTGCCAGTCACCCTGGACTAGCGGGGCAAGGGGATACGCAGTATTTT; cdr3_aa: CASHPGLAGQGDTQYF
d_call: TRBD2; j_call: TRBJ2-2; cdr3_length: 15; clone_size: few; v_call: TRBV13; cdr3_nt: TGTGCCAGCAGCCTTAGCGGGAGCGACACCGGGGAGCTGTTTTTT; cdr3_aa: CASSLSGSDTGELFF
d_call: NA; j_call: TRBJ2-7; cdr3_length: 16; clone_size: NA; v_call: TRBV2; cdr3_nt: TGTGCCAGCAATAGACGGCACAGGGACGCGTTCGACGAGCAGTACTTC; cdr3_aa: CASNRRHRDAFDEQYF
d_call: TRBD2; j_call: TRBJ2-7; cdr3_length: 12; clone_size: NA; v_call: TRBV7-9; cdr3_nt: TGTGCCAGCAGCATACTAGCGTGGGAGCAGTACTTC; cdr3_aa: CASSILAWEQYF
d_call: TRBD2; j_call: TRBJ2-5; cdr3_length: 18; clone_size: NA; v_call: TRBV4-1; cdr3_nt: TGCGCCAGCAGCTACCAAGAGGCTAGCGGGGGGCCTCAAGAGACCCAGTACTTC; cdr3_aa: CASSYQEASGGPQETQYF
d_call: TRBD1; j_call: TRBJ1-3; cdr3_length: 16; clone_size: NA; v_call: TRBV7-6; cdr3_nt: TGTGCCAGCAGCTTAGCGTCAGGGGGCGCTGGAAACACCATATATTTT; cdr3_aa: CASSLASGGAGNTIYF
d_call: NA; j_call: TRBJ1-1; cdr3_length: 13; clone_size: NA; v_call: TRBV9; cdr3_nt: TGTGCCAGCAGCGTAGACTGGGGCACTGAAGCTTTCTTT; cdr3_aa: CASSVDWGTEAFF
d_call: NA; j_call: TRBJ2-5; cdr3_length: 12; clone_size: NA; v_call: TRBV29-1; cdr3_nt: TGCAGCGTTGACCCAGGGGATGAGACCCAGTACTTC; cdr3_aa: CSVDPGDETQYF
d_call: NA; j_call: TRBJ2-3; cdr3_length: 19; clone_size: NA; v_call: TRBV7-9; cdr3_nt: TGTGCCAGCAGCCCGCGGGACTCAAGTCCCGTTACTAGCACAGATACGCAGTATTTT; cdr3_aa: CASSPRDSSPVTSTDTQYF
d_call: TRBD2; j_call: TRBJ2-7; cdr3_length: 17; clone_size: NA; v_call: TRBV4-2; cdr3_nt: TGTGCCAGCAGCCCATACCTTGGGCTAGCGGACTCCTACGAGCAGTACTTC; cdr3_aa: CASSPYLGLADSYEQYF
d_call: NA; j_call: TRBJ1-5; cdr3_length: 14; clone_size: NA; v_call: TRBV6-1; cdr3_nt: TGTGCCAGCAGGATTTGGGGGGGCAATCAGCCCCAGCATTTT; cdr3_aa: CASRIWGGNQPQHF
d_call: TRBD1; j_call: TRBJ2-5; cdr3_length: 15; clone_size: NA; v_call: TRBV27; cdr3_nt: TGTGCCAGCAGTCCCACAGGGGATGGGGGAGAGACCCAGTACTTC; cdr3_aa: CASSPTGDGGETQYF
d_call: TRBD1; j_call: TRBJ1-2; cdr3_length: 16; clone_size: NA; v_call: TRBV7-6; cdr3_nt: TGTGCCAGCAGCTTAGGGACAGGGATAGGCCTTGAAGGCTACACCTTC; cdr3_aa: CASSLGTGIGLEGYTF
d_call: NA; j_call: TRBJ1-3; cdr3_length: 17; clone_size: NA; v_call: TRBV28; cdr3_nt: TGTGCCAGCAGACCACCGAGCGGGGGGGTCTCTGGAAACACCATATATTTT; cdr3_aa: CASRPPSGGVSGNTIYF
d_call: TRBD1; j_call: TRBJ1-1; cdr3_length: 15; clone_size: NA; v_call: TRBV5-1; cdr3_nt: TGCGCCAGCAGCCCGGACAGGGGTTGGGACACTGAAGCTTTCTTT; cdr3_aa: CASSPDRGWDTEAFF
d_call: TRBD1; j_call: TRBJ2-2; cdr3_length: 15; clone_size: NA; v_call: TRBV2; cdr3_nt: TGTGCCAGCAGTGGAGACAGGGGGCCGACCGGGGAGCTGTTTTTT; cdr3_aa: CASSGDRGPTGELFF
d_call: NA; j_call: TRBJ2-2; cdr3_length: 13; clone_size: NA; v_call: TRBV6-1; cdr3_nt: TGTGCCAGCAGTGGGCCAGGCGCCGGGGAGCTGTTTTTT; cdr3_aa: CASSGPGAGELFF
d_call: NA; j_call: TRBJ2-3; cdr3_length: 13; clone_size: NA; v_call: TRBV5-6; cdr3_nt: TGTGCCAGCAGCCCGGTGGTGGACCATACGCAGTATTTT; cdr3_aa: CASSPVVDHTQYF
d_call: NA; j_call: TRBJ2-3; cdr3_length: 16; clone_size: NA; v_call: TRBV9; cdr3_nt: TGTGCCAGCAGCGTCACCGGCCTCTCCCGCACAGATACGCAGTATTTT; cdr3_aa: CASSVTGLSRTDTQYF
d_call: TRBD1; j_call: TRBJ1-4; cdr3_length: 14; clone_size: NA; v_call: TRBV4-1; cdr3_nt: TGCGCCAGCAGCCAGGGGGACAGGGATGAAAAACTGTTTTTT; cdr3_aa: CASSQGDRDEKLFF
d_call: NA; j_call: TRBJ1-5; cdr3_length: 16; clone_size: NA; v_call: TRBV28; cdr3_nt: TGTGCCAGCACCCCCACTTCGGACAGTATCAATCAGCCCCAGCATTTT; cdr3_aa: CASTPTSDSINQPQHF
d_call: NA; j_call: TRBJ2-7; cdr3_length: 12; clone_size: NA; v_call: TRBV7-9; cdr3_nt: TGTGCCAGCAGCTTCGGGGGCCGCGAGCAGTACTTC; cdr3_aa: CASSFGGREQYF
d_call: TRBD1; j_call: TRBJ2-7; cdr3_length: 13; clone_size: NA; v_call: TRBV7-9; cdr3_nt: TGTGCCAGCAGCCCCAGGGGGCCCTACGAGCAGTACTTC; cdr3_aa: CASSPRGPYEQYF
d_call: TRBD1; j_call: TRBJ1-2; cdr3_length: 16; clone_size: NA; v_call: TRBV7-9; cdr3_nt: TGTGCCAGCAGCCAACCCAGCGGGACAGGGCCCTATGGCTACACCTTC; cdr3_aa: CASSQPSGTGPYGYTF
d_call: TRBD1; j_call: TRBJ2-1; cdr3_length: 14; clone_size: NA; v_call: TRBV6-5; cdr3_nt: TGTGCCAGCCGGGACAGGGGGTCTTACAATGAGCAGTTCTTC; cdr3_aa: CASRDRGSYNEQFF